This TCR beta chain was obtained from a study of cytomegalovirus exposure and HLA in healthy donors (TCRdb year 2017). Regarding the research as a whole: An earlier analysis of roughly 570 of the donors reported 276 Gb of sequence data and 117 million unique TCR beta sequences obtained from some 200 million T cells. Roughly 300 gigabases of sequencing data and tens of millions of unique TCR sequences made up an early release that covered 500 to 700 HLA-typed donors. The genetic ancestry cluster associated with self-reported Caucasian donors included 81% of the roughly 410 genotyped donors. The aim of the study was to test whether cataloging public T cell receptors could identify signatures of past pathogen exposure. The study used immunosequencing to profile the T cell repertoires of approximately 690 subjects and linked those repertoires to cytomegalovirus serostatus. Besides the first cohort of roughly 640 subjects, a separate validation cohort made up of 90 to 150 different subjects was used. To predict cytomegalovirus infection status, the study combined high-throughput TCR immunosequencing, statistical association of individual TCRs with disease status, and machine learning. To study patterns of TCR occurrence, a later analysis re-analyzed previously published TCR beta repertoires from 550 to 800 donors and added high-resolution HLA genotyping. In the later analysis, no new phenotypic data were used to find candidate immune exposures; instead, reliance was placed on TCR beta sequences and their occurrence across donors. An earlier analysis of several hundred of the donors applied high-throughput TCR beta sequencing to assess whether each TCR beta V gene segment acted as functional or pseudogenic. Alongside the repertoire data, information on donor age, sex, ethnicity and CMV serostatus was compiled. In a later genetic analysis, genome-wide SNP genotypes for about 65% of the roughly 700 donors were used, and that subset was treated as a discovery cohort. All discovery cohort repertoires had been generated on a single sequencing platform. HLA typing included class I and class II loci at four-digit resolution. Typing coverage varied by locus: about 629-640 donors for A, B, C, DRB1 and DQB1; around 560 for DQA1; over 600 for DPA1; more than 450 for DPB1. Because of strong linkage in the cohort, roughly five DR-DQ haplotypes were treated as single units for association and clustering. Among over 350 genotyped donors of the cohort, an average of about 240,000 unique TCR beta nucleotide sequences were sequenced per donor, roughly 20% of them non-productive. Here is what the overall study found, with its caveats: Strong co-occurrence of HLA alleles, especially DR and DQ, made assigning TCR associations to individual alleles difficult. It was suggested by the authors that the approach could potentially be generalized to other disease states and immunological phenotypes. The cohort was sequenced for TCR beta chains only, and without alpha or paired-chain data the features that could be detected were limited. According to a later genetic analysis, donors in an Asian-associated ancestry cluster had fewer N-insertions in productive TCRs than the approximately 710-donor mean. Approximately 18 rarely observed V segments, including chromosome 9 orphons, were excluded from the earlier analysis of about 610 of the donors because counts were too low. Broadly in line with IMGT annotations, most TCR beta V segments showed up in productive rearrangements about 87% or about 30% of the time in an earlier analysis of approximately 640 of the donors. In a later analysis, several top co-occurrence clusters were reported to appear linked to parvovirus B19, influenza, CMV and Epstein-Barr virus. HLA typing was unavailable for some donors at each locus, so association tests used only the typed subset. A group of highly shared sequence variants was considered likely to be a technical artifact of the sequencing pipeline. CMV serostatus was the only immune exposure information available for the cohort. Sequencing depth was assumed to be roughly uniform across donors in the presence/absence analyses, though that assumption may not hold. A later genetic analysis associated a missense DCLRE1C variant with V-gene and J-gene trimming of TCR beta chains, and an independent cohort replicated the association. Correlated functional status among segregating V segments might be attributable to linkage disequilibrium, but an unknown experimental factor could not be ruled out. In the study, some 180 TCR beta chains were listed as associated with cytomegalovirus. A later analysis associated approximately 17,000 TCR beta sequences with specific HLA alleles at a false discovery rate of 0.05. Most TCR sequences were observed very rarely across donors, whereas some public TCRs were present in many individuals. A later analysis found that most CMV-associated TCR beta chains appeared HLA-restricted, with HLA associations seemingly driven largely by CMV exposure. A later analysis found that TCR association rates varied across HLA loci, with DRB1 alleles showing the most associated TCRs and HLA-C alleles the fewest. A further reported finding was that TCR beta sequences accurately predicted the HLA-A and HLA-B alleles for most subjects in the first cohort. In a later analysis, HLA-associated TCR beta chains were found to be more clonally expanded and to have lower generation probabilities than equally common non-associated chains. Three of the identified cytomegalovirus-associated TCR beta chains were confirmed in vitro to be specific for cytomegalovirus antigens. The classifier was reported to diagnose cytomegalovirus status with high specificity and sensitivity in both the original cohort and the validation cohort.

The cohort consisted of some 670 healthy bone marrow donors. Cohort members were all nominally healthy when sampled, although unrecorded immune exposures were likely present. The donor tested CMV seronegative, placing the donor among the approximately 400 seronegative members of the cohort. Every donor gave a peripheral blood sample, and the peripheral blood mononuclear cells from that sample were used for TCR beta sequencing. The Qiagen DNeasy Blood Extraction Kit was used to extract genomic DNA from the blood cell samples. About this clone: Its antigen is currently not known.

The library was generated by the immunoSEQ multiplex PCR assay. For the multiplex PCR, a mixture combining 60 forward primers for TCR Vbeta segments and 13 reverse primers for TCR Jbeta segments was used. The CDR3 region of rearranged TCR beta genes was amplified from genomic DNA with a multiplex PCR assay. On the Illumina HiSeq System, the amplified TCR beta libraries were sequenced as 87-base-pair reads. Regarding the original processing steps: In a later analysis, 70 million to 95 million unique TCR beta chains were counted across the 500 to 700 repertoires, and around 10 million of these chains were shared by at least two donors. Raw reads were error-corrected and collapsed into unique sequences by a nearest-neighbor algorithm in which closely related sequences were merged to remove PCR and sequencing errors. To assign V, D and J gene segments, CDR3 sequences were aligned to IMGT reference sequences. Each retained sequence needed at least a six-nucleotide match to both a V gene segment and a J gene segment. Rearrangements were classified as productive when the CDR3 lacked stop codons and remained in frame with V and J, and all other rearrangements were classified as non-productive. Following IMGT convention, CDR3 was defined as the stretch from the second conserved V-encoded cysteine up to the conserved J-encoded phenylalanine. The earlier analysis of fewer than 750 of the donors excluded sequences that lacked an unambiguous match to a single V gene segment. An earlier analysis of fewer than 750 of the donors called V segments functional above 56.7% productive rearrangements and segregating when the between-donor standard deviation exceeded 5%. To diagnose cytomegalovirus status from the catalog of TCR beta chain sequences, a statistical classification framework was built. In a later analysis, V and J genes were assigned by comparing TCR nucleotide sequences against IMGT/GENE-DB human TR gene sequences. The TCRdist pipeline was used in a later analysis to assign CDR3 sequences and most-parsimonious VDJ recombination scenarios. In a later analysis, each TCR beta chain was defined by its CDR3 amino acid sequence together with its V-gene family, and reads without a unique V-gene family were excluded. To address suspected cross-contamination and a sequencing artifact, a later analysis removed approximately 600 highly shared, low-generation-probability nucleotide sequences. For each public chain, a later analysis derived a clonal expansion index from normalized ranks of inferred template counts within each repertoire. Generation probabilities in a later analysis came from a VDJ recombination model fitted to out-of-frame rearrangements, and those results were checked against IGoR. Hypergeometric tests were used in a later analysis to score TCR-TCR, TCR-HLA and TCR-CMV co-occurrence, with a repertoire-size bias correction applied to the TCR pairs. To estimate false discovery rates, a later analysis permuted the HLA or CMV assignments 20 times. In a later analysis, co-occurring TCRs were grouped using DBSCAN, and TCRdist sequence similarity was added for clustering within HLA-allele-positive subsets. Repertoires with fewer than 30,000 or more than 120,000 public chains, plus five repertoires with anomalous nucleotide sharing, were excluded from co-occurrence clustering. Entries here come from immuneACCESS through TCRdb and include only in-frame sequences with V and J called. Some clones fail to appear in such tables; in the studies checked, an unresolved V gene covers under half of the shortfall, and the cause of the remainder is unknown. That table is the source of V, J and clone size, and D and trimming were worked out from the DNA. The sample's clone listing holds fewer than 45,000 clones. Approximately 2% of the sample goes to the ten largest clones.

This TCR derives from a woman between 25 and 40 years old in good health and CMV-seronegative. Sequenced input: PBMCs.

The CDR3 amino acid sequence is: CSVGLTSGSLIGNEQFF. The nucleotides are TGCAGCGTTGGTTTGACTAGCGGGAGTCTAATCGGGAATGAGCAGTTCTTC. Rearrangement joined TRBV29-1 to TRBJ2-1, and TRBD2 aligns with 12 junction nucleotides. Trimmed from V: 4 bases; trimmed from J: 7 bases; junction bases lacking a gene match: 14. Via the germline V gene, CDR1 is SQVTM and CDR2 ANQGSEA. The CDR3 goes from the cysteine to the phenylalanine over 17 residues. Left in the record is the CDR3 DNA by itself, 51 bases read in frame from the first base.